This T cell receptor beta chain came from a study of a mutant IDH1 vaccine in newly diagnosed glioma. Study context: Scheduled for weeks 1, 3, 5, 7, 11, 15, 19 and 23, eight vaccinations were given to patients. Onset of vaccination occurred 4-6 weeks following radiotherapy alone, or with temozolomide cycles. Mean patient age was approximately 40 years; approximately 60% were male and 37.5% female. Regarding the study as a whole: Pseudoprogression showed no apparent link to changes in top peripheral T cell clonotypes.

Germline lookup yields CDR1 MDHEN and CDR2 SYDVKM. This CDR3 region has 13 residues. This clone was found once. The antigen remains unidentified. Time point in this sample: week 5, during vaccination. The content of each vaccine dose was 300 ug of mutant IDH1 20-mer peptide, and topical imiquimod accompanied it. The method was immunoSEQ multiplex PCR; TCRdb's version includes in-frame clones alone and lacks a portion of them. This sample carries about 40,000 clones, about nine tenths of them seen once, and the ten largest clones take roughly 2.6%. The sample was PBMCs, taken from a glioma patient whose treatment included an IDH1 peptide vaccine. The chain is built from TRBV28 and TRBJ2-3; 8 bases align to TRBD2. The TCR comes from a man in his fifties with glioma. The CDR3 DNA reads TGTGTGCTAGGGCGGGAGGGCACAGATACGCAGTATTTT. Protein product: CVLGREGTDTQYF.